This TCR beta chain is drawn from a study of OX40 agonist ivuxolimab in advanced cancers. General study points: Nonresponders, in some cases, also had low normalized T-cell clonal expansion.

About this clone: Its antigen remains unidentified.

CDR1 and CDR2 (germline): MNHEY, SMNVEV (reference sequence). Trimming cost V 5 bases and J 2 bases, with 13 bases left between them. The CDR3 consists of 15 residues. Clones were sequenced by immunoSEQ multiplex PCR, and TCRdb holds only the in-frame ones, with some missing. The profile shows about 80,000 clones, approximately 85% of them singletons. The J gene is TRBJ2-1, the V gene TRBV27; TRBD2 might be the D (6 bases). The input for sequencing was CD4+ or CD8+ T cells sorted from blood, taken in a trial of the OX40 agonist ivuxolimab. The source is an adult with an advanced solid tumor such as melanoma, head and neck, liver or kidney cancer. The CDR3 sequence is CASSPRRVAYNEQFF. The CDR3 DNA is TGTGCCAGCAGTCCACGGAGGGTTGCCTACAATGAGCAGTTCTTC.